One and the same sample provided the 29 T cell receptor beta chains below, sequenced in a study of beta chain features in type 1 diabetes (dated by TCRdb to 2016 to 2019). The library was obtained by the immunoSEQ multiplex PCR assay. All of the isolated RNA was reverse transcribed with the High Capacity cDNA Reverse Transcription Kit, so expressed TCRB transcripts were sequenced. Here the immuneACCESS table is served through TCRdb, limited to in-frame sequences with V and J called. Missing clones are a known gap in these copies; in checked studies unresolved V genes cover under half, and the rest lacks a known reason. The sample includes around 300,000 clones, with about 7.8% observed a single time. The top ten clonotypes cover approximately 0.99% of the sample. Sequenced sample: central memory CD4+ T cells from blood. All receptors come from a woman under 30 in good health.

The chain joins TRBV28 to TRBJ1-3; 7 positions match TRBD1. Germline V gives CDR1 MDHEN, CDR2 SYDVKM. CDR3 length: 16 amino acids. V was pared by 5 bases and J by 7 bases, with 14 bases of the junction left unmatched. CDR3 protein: CASSAAWDSRANTIYF. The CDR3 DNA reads TGTGCCAGCAGTGCGGCCTGGGACAGTAGGGCGAACACCATATATTTT.

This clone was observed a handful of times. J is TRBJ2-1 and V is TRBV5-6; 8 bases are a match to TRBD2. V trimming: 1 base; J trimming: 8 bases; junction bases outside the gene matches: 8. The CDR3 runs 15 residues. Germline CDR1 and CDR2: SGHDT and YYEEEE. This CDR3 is CASSLRGLVWDEQFF. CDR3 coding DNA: TGTGCCAGCAGCTTGAGGGGACTAGTATGGGATGAGCAGTTCTTC.

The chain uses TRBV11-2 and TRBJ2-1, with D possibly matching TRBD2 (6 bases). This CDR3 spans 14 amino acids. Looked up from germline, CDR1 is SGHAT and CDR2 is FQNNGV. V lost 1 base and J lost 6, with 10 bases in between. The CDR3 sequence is CASSLALASNEQFF. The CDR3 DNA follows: TGTGCCAGCAGCTTAGCCCTAGCGTCCAATGAGCAGTTCTTC.

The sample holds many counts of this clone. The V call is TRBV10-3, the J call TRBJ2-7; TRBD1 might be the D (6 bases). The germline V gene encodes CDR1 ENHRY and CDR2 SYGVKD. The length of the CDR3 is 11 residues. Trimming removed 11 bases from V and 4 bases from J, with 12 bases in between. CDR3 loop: CAGGQFYEQYV. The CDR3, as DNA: TGTGCCGGCGGACAGTTTTACGAGCAGTACGTC.

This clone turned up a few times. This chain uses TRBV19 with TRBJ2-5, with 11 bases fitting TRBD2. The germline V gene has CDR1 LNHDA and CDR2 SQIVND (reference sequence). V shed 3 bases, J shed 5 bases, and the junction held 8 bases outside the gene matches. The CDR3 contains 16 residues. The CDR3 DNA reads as TGTGCCAGTAGTATCACTAGCGGGAGAAGAGGGGAGACCCAGTACTTC. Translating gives CASSITSGRRGETQYF.

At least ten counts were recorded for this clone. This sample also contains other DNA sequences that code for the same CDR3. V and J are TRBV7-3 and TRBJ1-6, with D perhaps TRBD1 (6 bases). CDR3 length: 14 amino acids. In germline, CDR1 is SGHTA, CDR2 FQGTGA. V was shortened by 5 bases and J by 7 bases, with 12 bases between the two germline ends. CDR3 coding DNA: TGTGCCAGCAGCCAGGGGACGGCCAATTCACCCCTCCACTTT. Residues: CASSQGTANSPLHF.

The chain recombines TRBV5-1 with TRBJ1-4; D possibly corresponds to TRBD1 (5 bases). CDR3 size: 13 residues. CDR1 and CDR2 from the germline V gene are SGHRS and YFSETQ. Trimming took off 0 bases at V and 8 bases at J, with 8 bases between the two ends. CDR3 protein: CASSLVGDEKLFF. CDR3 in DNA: TGCGCCAGCAGCTTGGTTGGGGACGAAAAACTGTTTTTT.

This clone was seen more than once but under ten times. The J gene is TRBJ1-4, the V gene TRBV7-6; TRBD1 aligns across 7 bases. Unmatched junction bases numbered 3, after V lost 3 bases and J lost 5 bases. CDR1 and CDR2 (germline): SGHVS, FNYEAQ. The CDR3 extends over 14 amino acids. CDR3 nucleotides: TGTGCCAGCAGCTTTGGGACAGTCAATGAAAAACTGTTTTTT. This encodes CASSFGTVNEKLFF. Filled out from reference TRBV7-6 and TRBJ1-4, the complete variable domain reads GAGVSQSPRYKVTKRGQDVALRCDPISGHVSLYWYRQALGQGPEFLTYFNYEAQQDKSGLPNDRFSAERPEGSISTLTIQRTEQRDSAMYRCASSFGTVNEKLFFGSGTQLSVL.

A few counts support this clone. CDR3 DNA sequence: TGCGCCAGCAGCCCACACACAGATACGCAGTATTTT. Amino acid sequence: CASSPHTDTQYF. The chain combines TRBV5-1 with TRBJ2-3; D remains ambiguous. Deletions cut 4 bases from V and 2 bases from J, with 5 bases between. Germline CDR1 and CDR2: SGHRS and YFSETQ. The CDR3 has 12 amino acids.

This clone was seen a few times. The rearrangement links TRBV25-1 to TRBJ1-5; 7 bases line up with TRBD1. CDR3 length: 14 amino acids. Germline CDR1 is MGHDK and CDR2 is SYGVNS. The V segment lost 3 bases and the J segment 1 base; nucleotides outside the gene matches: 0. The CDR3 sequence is CASSDRGSNQPQHF. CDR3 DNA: TGTGCCAGCAGTGACAGGGGGAGCAATCAGCCCCAGCATTTT.

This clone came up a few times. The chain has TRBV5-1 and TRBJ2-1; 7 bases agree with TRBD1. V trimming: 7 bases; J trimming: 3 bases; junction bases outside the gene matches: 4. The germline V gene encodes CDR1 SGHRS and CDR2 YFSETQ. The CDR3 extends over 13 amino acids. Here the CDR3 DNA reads TGCGCCAGCGGAGACAGGGACTACAATGAGCAGTTCTTC. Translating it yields CASGDRDYNEQFF.

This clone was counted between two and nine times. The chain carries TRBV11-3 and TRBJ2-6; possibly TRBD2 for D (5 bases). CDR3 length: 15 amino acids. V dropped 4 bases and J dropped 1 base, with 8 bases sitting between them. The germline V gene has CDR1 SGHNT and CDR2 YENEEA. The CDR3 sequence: CASSSSGSGANVLTF. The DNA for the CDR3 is TGTGCCAGCAGCTCGTCGGGATCTGGGGCCAACGTCCTGACTTTC.

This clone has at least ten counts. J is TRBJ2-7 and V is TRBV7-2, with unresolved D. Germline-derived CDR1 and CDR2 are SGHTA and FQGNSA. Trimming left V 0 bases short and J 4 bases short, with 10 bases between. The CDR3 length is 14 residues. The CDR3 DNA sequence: TGTGCCAGCAGCTTAGCTGGCACCGGATACGAGCAGTACTTC. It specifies CASSLAGTGYEQYF. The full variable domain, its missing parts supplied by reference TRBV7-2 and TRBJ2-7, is GAGVSQSPSNKVTEKGKDVELRCDPISGHTALYWYRQSLGQGLEFLIYFQGNSAPDKSGLPSDRFSAERTGGSVSTLTIQRTQQEDSAVYLCASSLAGTGYEQYFGPGTRLTVT.

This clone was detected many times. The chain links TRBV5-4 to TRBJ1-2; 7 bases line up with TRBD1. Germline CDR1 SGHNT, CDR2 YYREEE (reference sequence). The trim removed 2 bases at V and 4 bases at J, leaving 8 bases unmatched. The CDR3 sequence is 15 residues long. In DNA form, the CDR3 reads TGTGCCAGCAGCTTATACCGGGACAGACGCTATGGCTACACCTTC. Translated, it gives CASSLYRDRRYGYTF.

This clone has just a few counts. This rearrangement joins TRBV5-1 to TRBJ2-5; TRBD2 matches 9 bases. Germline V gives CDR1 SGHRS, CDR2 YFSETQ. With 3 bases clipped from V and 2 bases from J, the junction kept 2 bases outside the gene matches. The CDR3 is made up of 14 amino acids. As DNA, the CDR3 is TGCGCCAGCAGCTCTAGCGGGGCACAAGAGACCCAGTACTTC. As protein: CASSSSGAQETQYF.

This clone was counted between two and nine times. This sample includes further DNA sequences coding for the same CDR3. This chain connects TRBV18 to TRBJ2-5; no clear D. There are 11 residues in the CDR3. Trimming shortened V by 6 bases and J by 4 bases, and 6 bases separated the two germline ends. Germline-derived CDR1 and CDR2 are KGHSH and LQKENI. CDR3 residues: CASSEGETQYF. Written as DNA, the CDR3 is TGTGCCAGCTCCGAAGGAGAGACCCAGTACTTC.

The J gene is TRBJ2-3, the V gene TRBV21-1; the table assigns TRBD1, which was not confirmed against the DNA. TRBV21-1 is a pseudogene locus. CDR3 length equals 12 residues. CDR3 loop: CASSHSQDTQYF. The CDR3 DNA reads TGTGCCAGCAGCCATTCCCAAGATACGCAGTATTTT.

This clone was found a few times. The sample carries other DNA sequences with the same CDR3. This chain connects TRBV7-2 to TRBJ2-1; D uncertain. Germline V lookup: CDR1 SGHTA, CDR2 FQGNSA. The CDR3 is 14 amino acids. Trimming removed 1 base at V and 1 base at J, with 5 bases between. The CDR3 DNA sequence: TGTGCCAGCAGCTTAGGTCCGTCCTACAATGAGCAGTTCTTC. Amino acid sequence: CASSLGPSYNEQFF.

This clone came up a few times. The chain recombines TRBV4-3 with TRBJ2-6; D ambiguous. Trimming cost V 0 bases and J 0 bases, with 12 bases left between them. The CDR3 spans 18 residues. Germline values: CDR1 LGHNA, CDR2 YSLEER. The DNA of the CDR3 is TGCGCCAGCAGCCAAGATCCCTGGATCGGCTCTGGGGCCAACGTCCTGACTTTC. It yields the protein CASSQDPWIGSGANVLTF.

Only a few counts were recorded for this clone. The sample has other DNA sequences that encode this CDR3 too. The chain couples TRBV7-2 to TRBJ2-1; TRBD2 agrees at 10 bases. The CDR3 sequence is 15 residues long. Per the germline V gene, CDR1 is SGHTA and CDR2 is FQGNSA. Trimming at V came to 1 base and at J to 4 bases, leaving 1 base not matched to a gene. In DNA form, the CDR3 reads TGTGCCAGCAGCTTAGTAGCGGGGGGATACAATGAGCAGTTCTTC. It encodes CASSLVAGGYNEQFF.

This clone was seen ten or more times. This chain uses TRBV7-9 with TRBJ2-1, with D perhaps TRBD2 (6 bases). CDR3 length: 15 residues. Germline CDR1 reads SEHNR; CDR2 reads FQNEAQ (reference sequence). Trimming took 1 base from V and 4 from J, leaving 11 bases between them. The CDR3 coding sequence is TGTGCCAGCAGCTTAGTAACTAGCAGGTACAATGAGCAGTTCTTC. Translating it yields CASSLVTSRYNEQFF.

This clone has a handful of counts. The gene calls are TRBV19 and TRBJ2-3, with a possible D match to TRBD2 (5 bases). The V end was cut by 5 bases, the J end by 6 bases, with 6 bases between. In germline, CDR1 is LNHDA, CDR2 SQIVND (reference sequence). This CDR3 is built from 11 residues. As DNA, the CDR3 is TGTGCCAGTAGTCAGCGGGATACGCAGTATTTT. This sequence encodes CASSQRDTQYF.

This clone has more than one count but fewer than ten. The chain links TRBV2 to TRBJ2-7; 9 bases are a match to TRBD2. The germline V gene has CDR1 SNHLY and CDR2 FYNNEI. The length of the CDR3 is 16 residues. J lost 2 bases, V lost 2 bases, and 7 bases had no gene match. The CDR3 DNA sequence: TGTGCCAGCAGTGAACAAGGACTAGCGTTTACCTACGAGCAGTACTTC. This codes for CASSEQGLAFTYEQYF. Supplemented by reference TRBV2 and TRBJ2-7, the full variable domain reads EPEVTQTPSHQVTQMGQEVILRCVPISNHLYFYWYRQILGQKVEFLVSFYNNEISEKSEIFDDQFSVERPDGSNFTLKIRSTKLEDSAMYFCASSEQGLAFTYEQYFGPGTRLTVT.

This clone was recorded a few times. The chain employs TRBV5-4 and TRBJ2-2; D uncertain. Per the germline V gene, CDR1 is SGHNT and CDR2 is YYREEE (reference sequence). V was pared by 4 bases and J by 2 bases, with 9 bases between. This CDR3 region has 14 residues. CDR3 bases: TGTGCCAGCAGCGTTCCAGGTAACACCGGGGAGCTGTTTTTT. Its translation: CASSVPGNTGELFF.

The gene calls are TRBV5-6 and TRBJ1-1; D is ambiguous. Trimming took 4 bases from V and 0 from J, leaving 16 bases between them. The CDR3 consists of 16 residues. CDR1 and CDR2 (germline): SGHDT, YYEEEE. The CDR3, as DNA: TGTGCCAGCAGCCTGTCCGTCGGGAGGGTGAACACTGAAGCTTTCTTT. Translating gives CASSLSVGRVNTEAFF.

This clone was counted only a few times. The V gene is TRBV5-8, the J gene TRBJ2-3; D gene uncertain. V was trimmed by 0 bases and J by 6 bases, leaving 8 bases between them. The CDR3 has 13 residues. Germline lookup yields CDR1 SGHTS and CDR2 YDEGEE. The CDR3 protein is CASSLEPWDTQYF. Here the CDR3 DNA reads TGTGCCAGCAGCTTGGAGCCATGGGATACGCAGTATTTT.

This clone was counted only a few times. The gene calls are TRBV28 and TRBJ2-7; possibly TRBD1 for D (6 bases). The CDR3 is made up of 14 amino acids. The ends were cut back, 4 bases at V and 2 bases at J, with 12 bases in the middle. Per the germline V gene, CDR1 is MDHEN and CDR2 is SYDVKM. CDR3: CASSYTRDTYEQYV. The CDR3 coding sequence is TGTGCCAGCAGTTATACCCGGGACACCTACGAGCAGTACGTC.

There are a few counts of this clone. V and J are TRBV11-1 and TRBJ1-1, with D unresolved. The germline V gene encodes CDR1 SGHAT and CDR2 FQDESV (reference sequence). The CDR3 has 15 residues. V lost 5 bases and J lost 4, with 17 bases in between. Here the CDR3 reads CASSPSQAYSTEAFF. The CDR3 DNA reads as TGTGCCAGCAGCCCAAGTCAGGCTTATAGCACTGAAGCTTTCTTT.

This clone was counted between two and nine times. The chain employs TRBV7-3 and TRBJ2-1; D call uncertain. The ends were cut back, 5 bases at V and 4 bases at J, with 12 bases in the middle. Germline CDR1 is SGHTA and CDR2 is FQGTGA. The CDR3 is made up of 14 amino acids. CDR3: CASSIRPDYNEQFF. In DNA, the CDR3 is TGTGCCAGCAGCATCCGACCAGATTACAATGAGCAGTTCTTC.